Listed below are T cell receptor beta chains from one sample, sequenced in a study of T cell changes during pregnancy in multiple sclerosis. Sequencing was performed with immunoSEQ multiplex PCR; in TCRdb, only in-frame clones are kept and a portion is missing. The data hold tens of thousands of clones, with about 90% observed a single time. Sequences were derived from CD8+ T cells from peripheral blood mononuclear cells, sampled in the second trimester of pregnancy. Every receptor here comes from a female donor in good health, enrolled as a control in a pregnancy study. The CDR3 runs from the conserved cysteine through the conserved F or W. Fields, in order: V gene, J gene, clone size, D gene, CDR3 protein, CDR3 DNA. A D gene is named only where the DNA matches it firmly. Where a row states a size, it is once, few, many or the class of an expanded clone; other rows omit it.

>TRBV6-4|TRBJ2-3|medium-sized|TRBD2
CASSASAGGATDTQYF
TGTGCCAGCAGTGCAAGCGCGGGAGGAGCCACAGATACGCAGTATTTT
>TRBV19|TRBJ2-1|.|TRBD2
CASRLAGGPEQFF
TGTGCCAGCAGACTAGCGGGAGGCCCTGAGCAGTTCTTC
>TRBV28|TRBJ1-5|few|TRBD1
CASSDTGGSNQPQHF
TGTGCCAGCAGTGATACAGGGGGCAGCAATCAGCCCCAGCATTTT
>TRBV13|TRBJ2-1|.|TRBD1
CASSLGPGQADNEQFF
TGTGCCAGCAGCTTGGGCCCGGGACAGGCAGACAATGAGCAGTTCTTC
>TRBV9|TRBJ2-6|.|TRBD1
CASSLSRDRGPGANVLTF
TGTGCCAGCAGCCTTTCCCGGGACAGGGGGCCTGGGGCCAACGTCCTGACTTTC
>TRBV5-8|TRBJ1-2|.|TRBD1
CASSFPDRSYYGYTF
TGTGCCAGCAGTTTCCCGGACAGGAGTTACTATGGCTACACCTTC
>TRBV27|TRBJ2-3|.|TRBD2
CASSSGASTDTQYF
TGTGCCAGCTCGAGCGGGGCTAGCACAGATACGCAGTATTTT
>TRBV28|TRBJ2-3|.|.
CASSSGTGHTDTQYF
TGTGCCAGCAGCTCCGGGACTGGGCATACAGATACGCAGTATTTT
>TRBV6-1|TRBJ2-1|.|TRBD2
CASSDTSGSYNEQFF
TGTGCCAGCAGTGACACTAGCGGGAGCTACAATGAGCAGTTCTTC
>TRBV28|TRBJ1-1|.|TRBD1
CASRYPTGTGGTEAFF
TGTGCCAGCAGATATCCTACCGGGACAGGGGGCACTGAAGCTTTCTTT
>TRBV21-1|TRBJ1-1|.|.
CANTRLTTEAFF
TGTGCCAACACCAGGTTAACGACTGAAGCTTTCTTT
>TRBV13|TRBJ2-1|.|TRBD2
CASSQERRITSDNEQFF
TGTGCCAGCAGCCAAGAACGACGGATCACTAGCGACAATGAGCAGTTCTTC
>TRBV19|TRBJ1-2|.|.
CASSIQANYGYTF
TGTGCCAGTAGTATACAGGCTAACTATGGCTACACCTTC